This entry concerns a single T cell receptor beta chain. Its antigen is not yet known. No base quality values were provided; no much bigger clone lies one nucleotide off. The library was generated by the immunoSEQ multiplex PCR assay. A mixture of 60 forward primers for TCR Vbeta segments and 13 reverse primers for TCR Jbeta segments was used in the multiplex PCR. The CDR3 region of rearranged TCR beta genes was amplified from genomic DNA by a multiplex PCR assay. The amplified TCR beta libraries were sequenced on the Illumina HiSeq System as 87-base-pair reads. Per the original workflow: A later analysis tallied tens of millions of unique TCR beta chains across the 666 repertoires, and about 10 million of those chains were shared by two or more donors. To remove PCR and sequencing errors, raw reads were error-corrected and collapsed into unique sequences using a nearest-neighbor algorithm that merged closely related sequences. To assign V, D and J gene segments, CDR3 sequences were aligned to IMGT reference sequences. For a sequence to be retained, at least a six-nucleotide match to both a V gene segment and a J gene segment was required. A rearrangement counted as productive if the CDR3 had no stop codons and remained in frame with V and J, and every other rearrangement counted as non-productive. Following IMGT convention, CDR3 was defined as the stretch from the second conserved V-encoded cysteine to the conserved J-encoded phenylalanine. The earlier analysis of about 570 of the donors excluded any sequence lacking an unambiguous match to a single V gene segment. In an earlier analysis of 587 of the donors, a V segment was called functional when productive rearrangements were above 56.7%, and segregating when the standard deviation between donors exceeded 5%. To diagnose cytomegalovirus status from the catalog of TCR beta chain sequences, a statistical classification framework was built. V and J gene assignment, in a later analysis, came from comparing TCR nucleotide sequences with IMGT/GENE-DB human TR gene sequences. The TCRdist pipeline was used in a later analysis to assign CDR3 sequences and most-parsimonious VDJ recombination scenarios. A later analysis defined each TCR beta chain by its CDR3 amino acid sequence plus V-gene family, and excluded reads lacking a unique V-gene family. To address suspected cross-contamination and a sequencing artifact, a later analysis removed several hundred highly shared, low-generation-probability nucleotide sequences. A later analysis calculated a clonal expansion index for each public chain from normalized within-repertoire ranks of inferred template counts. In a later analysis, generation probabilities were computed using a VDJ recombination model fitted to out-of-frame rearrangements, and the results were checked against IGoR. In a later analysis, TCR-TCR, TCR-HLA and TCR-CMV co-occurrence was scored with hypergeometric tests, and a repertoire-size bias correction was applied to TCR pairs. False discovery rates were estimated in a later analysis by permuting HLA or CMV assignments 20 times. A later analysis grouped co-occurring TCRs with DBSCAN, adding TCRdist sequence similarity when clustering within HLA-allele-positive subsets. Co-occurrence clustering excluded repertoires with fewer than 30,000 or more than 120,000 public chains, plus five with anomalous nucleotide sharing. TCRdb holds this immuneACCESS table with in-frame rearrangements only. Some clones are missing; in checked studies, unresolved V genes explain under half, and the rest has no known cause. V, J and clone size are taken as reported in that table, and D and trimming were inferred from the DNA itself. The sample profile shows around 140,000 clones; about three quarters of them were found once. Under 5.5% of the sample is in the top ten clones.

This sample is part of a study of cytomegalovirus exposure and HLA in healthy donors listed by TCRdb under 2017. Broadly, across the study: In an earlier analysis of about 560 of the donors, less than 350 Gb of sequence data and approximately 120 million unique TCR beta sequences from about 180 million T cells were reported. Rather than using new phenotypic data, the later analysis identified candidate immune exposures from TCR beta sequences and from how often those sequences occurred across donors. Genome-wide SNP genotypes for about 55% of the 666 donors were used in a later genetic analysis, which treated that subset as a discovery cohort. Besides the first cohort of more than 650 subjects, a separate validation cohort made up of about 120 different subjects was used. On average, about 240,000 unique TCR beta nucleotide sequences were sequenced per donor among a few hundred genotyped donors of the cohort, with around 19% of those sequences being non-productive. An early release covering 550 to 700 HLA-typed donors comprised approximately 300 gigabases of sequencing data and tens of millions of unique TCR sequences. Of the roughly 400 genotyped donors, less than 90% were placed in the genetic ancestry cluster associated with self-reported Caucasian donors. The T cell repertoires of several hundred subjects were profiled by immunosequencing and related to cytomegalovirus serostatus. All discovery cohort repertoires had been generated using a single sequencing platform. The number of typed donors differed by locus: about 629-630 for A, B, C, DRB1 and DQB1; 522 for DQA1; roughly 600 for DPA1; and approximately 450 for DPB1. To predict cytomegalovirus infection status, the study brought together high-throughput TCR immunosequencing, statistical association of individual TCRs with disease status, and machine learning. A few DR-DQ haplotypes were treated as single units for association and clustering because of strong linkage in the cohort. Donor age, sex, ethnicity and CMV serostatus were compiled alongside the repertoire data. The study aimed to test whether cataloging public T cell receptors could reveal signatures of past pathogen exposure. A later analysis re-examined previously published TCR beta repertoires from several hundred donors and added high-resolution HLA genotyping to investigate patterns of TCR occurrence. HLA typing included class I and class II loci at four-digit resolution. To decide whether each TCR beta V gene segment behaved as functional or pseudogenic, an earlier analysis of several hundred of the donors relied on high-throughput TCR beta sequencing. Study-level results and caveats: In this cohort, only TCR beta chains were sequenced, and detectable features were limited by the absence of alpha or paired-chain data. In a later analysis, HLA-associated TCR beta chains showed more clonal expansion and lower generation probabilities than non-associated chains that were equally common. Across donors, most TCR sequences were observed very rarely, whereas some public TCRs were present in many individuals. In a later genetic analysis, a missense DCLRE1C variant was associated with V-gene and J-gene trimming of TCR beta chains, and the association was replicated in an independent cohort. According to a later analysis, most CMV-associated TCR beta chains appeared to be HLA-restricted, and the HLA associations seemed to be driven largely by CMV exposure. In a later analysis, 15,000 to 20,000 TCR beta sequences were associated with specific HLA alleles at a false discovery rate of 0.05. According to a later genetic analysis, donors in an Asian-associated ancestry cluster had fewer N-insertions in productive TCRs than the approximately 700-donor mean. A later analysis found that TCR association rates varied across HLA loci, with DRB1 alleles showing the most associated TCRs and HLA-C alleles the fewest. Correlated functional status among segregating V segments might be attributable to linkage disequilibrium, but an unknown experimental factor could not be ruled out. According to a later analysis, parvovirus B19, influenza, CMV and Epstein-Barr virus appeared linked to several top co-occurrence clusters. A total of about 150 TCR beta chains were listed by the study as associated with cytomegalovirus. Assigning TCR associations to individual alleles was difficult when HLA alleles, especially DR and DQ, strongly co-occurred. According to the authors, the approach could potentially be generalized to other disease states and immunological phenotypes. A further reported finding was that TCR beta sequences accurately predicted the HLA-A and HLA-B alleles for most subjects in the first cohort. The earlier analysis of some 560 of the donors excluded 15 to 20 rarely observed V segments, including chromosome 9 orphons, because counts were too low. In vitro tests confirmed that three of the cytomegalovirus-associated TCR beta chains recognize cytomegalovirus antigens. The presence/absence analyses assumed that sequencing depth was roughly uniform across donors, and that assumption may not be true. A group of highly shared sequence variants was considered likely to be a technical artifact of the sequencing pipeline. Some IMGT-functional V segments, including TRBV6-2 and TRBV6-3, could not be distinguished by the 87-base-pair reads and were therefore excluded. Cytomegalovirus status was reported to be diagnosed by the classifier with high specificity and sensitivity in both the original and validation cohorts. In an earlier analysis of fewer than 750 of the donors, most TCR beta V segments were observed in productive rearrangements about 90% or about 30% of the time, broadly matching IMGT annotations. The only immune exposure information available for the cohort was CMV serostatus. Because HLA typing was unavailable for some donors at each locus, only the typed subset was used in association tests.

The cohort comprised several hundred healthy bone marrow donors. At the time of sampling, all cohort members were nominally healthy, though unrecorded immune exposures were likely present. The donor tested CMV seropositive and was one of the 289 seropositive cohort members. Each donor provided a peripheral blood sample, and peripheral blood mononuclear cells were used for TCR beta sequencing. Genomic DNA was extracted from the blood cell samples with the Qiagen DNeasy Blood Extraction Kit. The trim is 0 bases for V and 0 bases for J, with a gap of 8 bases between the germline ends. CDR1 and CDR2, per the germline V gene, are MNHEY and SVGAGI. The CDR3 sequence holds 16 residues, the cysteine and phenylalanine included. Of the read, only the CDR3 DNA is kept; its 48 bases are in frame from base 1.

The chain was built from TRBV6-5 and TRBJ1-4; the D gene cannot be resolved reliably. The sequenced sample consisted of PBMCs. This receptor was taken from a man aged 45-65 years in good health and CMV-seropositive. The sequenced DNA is TGTGCCAGCAGTTACTCATCCCACACAACTAATGAAAAACTGTTTTTT. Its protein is CASSYSSHTTNEKLFF.